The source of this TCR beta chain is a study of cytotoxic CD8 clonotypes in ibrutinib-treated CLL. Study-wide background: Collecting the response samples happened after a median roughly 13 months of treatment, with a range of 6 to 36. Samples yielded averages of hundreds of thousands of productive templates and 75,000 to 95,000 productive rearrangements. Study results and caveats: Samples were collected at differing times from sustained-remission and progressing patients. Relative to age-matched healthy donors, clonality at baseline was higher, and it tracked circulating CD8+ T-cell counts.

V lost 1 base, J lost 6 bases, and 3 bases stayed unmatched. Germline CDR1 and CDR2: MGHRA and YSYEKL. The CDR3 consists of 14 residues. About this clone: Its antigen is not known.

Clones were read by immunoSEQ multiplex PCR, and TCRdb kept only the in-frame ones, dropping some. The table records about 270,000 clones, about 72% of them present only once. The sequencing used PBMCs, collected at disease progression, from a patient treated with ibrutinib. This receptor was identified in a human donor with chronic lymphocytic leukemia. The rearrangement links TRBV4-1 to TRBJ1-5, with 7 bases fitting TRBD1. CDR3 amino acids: CASSQGQGVQPQHF. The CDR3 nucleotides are TGCGCCAGCAGCCAAGGACAGGGTGTTCAGCCCCAGCATTTT.